Described below is a single T cell receptor beta chain sequence and its context. Antigen specificity is unknown. This CDR3 spans 14 amino acids. CDR1 is MNHEY, CDR2 SVGAGI, per germline. V was pared by 2 bases and J by 6 bases, with 11 bases between. This record comes from a study of T cells after yellow fever vaccination. Overall study findings and caveats: In FACS-sorted repertoires, abundant clonotypes from the bulk population could appear as contaminants.

One entry per CDR3 protein results from TCRdb running MiXCR on the 5' RACE reads. The sample holds about 320,000 distinct CDR3 sequences, around 10% seen once. The specimen comprised CD4+ T cells sorted from PBMCs, sampled 45 days after the yellow fever booster vaccination. This TCR was sampled from a man aged 18 to 29 who received the YFV17D yellow fever vaccine. This sequence joins TRBV6-5 and TRBJ1-5, with D possibly being TRBD1 (6 bases). The CDR3 sequence is CASSYVRGGQPQHF. The DNA for the CDR3 is TGTGCCAGCAGTTACGTCAGGGGTGGTCAGCCCCAGCATTTT.